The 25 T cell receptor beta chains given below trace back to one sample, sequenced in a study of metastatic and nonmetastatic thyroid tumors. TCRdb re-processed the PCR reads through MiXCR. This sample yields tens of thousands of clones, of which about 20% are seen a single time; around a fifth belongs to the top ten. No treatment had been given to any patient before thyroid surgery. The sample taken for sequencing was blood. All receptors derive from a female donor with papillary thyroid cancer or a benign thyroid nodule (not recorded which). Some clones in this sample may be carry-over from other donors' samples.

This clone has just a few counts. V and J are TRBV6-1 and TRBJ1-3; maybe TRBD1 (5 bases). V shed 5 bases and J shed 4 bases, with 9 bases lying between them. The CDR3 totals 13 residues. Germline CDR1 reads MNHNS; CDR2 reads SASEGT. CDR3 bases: TGTGCCAGCAGTAATTACAGGGGAAACACCATATATTTT. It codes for CASSNYRGNTIYF.

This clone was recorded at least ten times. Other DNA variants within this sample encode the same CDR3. CDR3 sequence: CASSSGLGYQETQYF. Here the CDR3 DNA reads TGCGCCAGCAGCTCGGGACTTGGGTACCAAGAGACCCAGTACTTC. V usage is TRBV5-1 and J usage is TRBJ2-5; D perhaps matches TRBD2 (6 bases). Trimming removed 3 bases from V and 0 bases from J, with 12 bases in between. The CDR3 extends over 15 amino acids. Germline loops: CDR1 SGHRS, CDR2 YFSETQ.

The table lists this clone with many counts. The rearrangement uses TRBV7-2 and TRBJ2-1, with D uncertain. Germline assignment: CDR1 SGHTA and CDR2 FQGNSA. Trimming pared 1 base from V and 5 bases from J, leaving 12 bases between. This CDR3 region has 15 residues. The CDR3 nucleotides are TGTGCCAGCAGCTTAGTAGATACGTTCAACAATGAGCAGTTCTTC. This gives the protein CASSLVDTFNNEQFF.

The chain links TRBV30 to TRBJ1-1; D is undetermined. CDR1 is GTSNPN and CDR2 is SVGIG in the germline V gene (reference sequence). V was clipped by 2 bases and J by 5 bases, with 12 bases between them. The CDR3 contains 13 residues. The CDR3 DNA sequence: TGTGCCTGGAGTATCGGCGGGCTGACTGAAGCTTTCTTT. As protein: CAWSIGGLTEAFF.

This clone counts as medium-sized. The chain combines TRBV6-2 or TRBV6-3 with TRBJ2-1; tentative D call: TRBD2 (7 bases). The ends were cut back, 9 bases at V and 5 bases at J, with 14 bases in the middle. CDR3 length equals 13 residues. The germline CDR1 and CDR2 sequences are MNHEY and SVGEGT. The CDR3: CASGGAYHNEQFF. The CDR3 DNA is TGTGCCAGTGGGGGGGCTTACCACAATGAGCAGTTCTTC.

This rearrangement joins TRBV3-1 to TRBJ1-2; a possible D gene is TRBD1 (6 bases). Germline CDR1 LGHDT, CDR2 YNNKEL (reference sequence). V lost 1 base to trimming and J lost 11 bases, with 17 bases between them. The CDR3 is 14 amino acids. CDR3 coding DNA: TGTGCCAGCAGCCAAGCGTCGGGGCAGGGGCTATACACCTTC. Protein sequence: CASSQASGQGLYTF.

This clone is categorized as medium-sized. The CDR3 is CASSVDTSTDTQYF. The DNA for the CDR3 is TGTGCCAGTAGTGTTGACACTAGCACAGATACGCAGTATTTT. The chain uses TRBV19 and TRBJ2-3, with D unresolved. There are 14 residues in the CDR3. The germline gives CDR1 LNHDA, CDR2 SQIVND (reference sequence). Trimming removed 5 bases at V and 0 bases at J, with 9 bases between.

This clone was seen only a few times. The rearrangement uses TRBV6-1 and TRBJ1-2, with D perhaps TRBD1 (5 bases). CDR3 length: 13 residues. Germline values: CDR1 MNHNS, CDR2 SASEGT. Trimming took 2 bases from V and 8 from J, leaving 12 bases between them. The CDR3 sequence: CASSETGSLGYTF. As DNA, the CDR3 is TGTGCCAGCAGTGAAACAGGATCCCTCGGCTACACCTTC.

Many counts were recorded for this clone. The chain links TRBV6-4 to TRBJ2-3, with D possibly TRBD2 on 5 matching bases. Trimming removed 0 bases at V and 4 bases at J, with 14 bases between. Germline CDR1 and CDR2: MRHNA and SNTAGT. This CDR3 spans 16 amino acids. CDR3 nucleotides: TGTGCCAGCAGTGACTCGAGGTCTTACGGGGCAGATACGCAGTATTTT. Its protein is CASSDSRSYGADTQYF.

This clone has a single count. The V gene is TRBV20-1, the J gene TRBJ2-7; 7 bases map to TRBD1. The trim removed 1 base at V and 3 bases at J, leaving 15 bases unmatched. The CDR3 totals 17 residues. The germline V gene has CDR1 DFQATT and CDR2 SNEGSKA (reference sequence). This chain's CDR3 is CSARGPLGQGDIYEQYF. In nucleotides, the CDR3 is TGCAGTGCTAGAGGCCCGCTGGGGCAGGGGGATATCTACGAGCAGTACTTC.

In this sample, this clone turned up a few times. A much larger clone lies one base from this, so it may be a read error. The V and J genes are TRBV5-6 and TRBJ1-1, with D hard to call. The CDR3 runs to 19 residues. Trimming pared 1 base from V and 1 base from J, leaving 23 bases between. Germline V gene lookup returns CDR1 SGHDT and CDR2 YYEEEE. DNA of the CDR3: TGTGCCAGCAGCTTGAGACGGACGGGCCGTAGGTACGGGAACACTGAAGCTTTCTTT. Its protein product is CASSLRRTGRRYGNTEAFF.

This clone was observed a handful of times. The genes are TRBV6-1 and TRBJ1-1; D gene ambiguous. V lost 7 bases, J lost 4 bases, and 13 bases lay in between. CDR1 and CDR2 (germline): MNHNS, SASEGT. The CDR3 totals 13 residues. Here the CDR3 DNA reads TGTGCCAGCACTGACGGAGAGAGCACTGAAGCTTTCTTT. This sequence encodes CASTDGESTEAFF.

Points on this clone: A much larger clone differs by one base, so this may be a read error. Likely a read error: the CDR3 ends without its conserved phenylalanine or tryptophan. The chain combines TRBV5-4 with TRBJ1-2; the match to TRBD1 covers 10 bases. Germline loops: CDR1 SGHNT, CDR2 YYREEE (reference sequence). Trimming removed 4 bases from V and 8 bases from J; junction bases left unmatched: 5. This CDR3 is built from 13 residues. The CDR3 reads CASSVGQGKGYTL. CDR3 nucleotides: TGTGCCAGCAGCGTGGGACAGGGGAAGGGCTACACCCTC.

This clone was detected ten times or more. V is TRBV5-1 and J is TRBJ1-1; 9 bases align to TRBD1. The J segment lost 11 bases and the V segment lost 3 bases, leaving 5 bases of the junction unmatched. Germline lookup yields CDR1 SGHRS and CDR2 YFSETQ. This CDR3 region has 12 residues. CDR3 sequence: CASSWDRELAFF. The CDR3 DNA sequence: TGCGCCAGCAGCTGGGACAGGGAATTGGCTTTCTTT.

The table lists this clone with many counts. Written as DNA, the CDR3 is TGTGCCAGCAGGCGGGACAGGGCATGGATATCCCCATCGGAGGTGGGTGGCTACACCTTC. Translating it yields CASRRDRAWISPSEVGGYTF. The chain is built from TRBV7-2 and TRBJ1-2; TRBD1 agrees at 9 bases. The CDR3 sequence is 20 residues long. The V gene's germline CDR1 is SGHTA and CDR2 FQGNSA. Unmatched junction bases numbered 27, after V lost 6 bases and J lost 7 bases.

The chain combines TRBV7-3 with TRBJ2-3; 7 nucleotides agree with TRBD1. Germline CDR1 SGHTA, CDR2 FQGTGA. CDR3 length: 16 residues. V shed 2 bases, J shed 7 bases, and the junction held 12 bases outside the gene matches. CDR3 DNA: TGTGCCAGCAGCTTAGGACCGACAGGGCCACGGAATACGCAGTATTTT. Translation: CASSLGPTGPRNTQYF.

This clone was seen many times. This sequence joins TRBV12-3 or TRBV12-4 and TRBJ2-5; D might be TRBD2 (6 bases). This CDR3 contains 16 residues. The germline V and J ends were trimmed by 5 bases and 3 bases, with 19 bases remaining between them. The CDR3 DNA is TGTGCCAGCAGTGCCTTAACTAGCCGCGGAAAAGAGACCCAGTACTTC. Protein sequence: CASSALTSRGKETQYF.

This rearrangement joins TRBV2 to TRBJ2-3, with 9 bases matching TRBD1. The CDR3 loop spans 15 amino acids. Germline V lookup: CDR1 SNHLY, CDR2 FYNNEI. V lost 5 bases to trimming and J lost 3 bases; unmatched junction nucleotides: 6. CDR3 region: CASSWGQGETDTQYF. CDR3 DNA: TGTGCCAGCAGTTGGGGACAGGGCGAGACAGATACGCAGTATTTT.

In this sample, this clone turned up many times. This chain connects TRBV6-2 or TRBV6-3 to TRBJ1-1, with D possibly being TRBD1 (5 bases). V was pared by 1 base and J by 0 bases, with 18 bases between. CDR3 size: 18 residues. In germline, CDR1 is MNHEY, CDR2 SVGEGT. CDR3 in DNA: TGTGCCAGCAGTTACTACGGGGGTAATTGGAAGATGAACACTGAAGCTTTCTTT. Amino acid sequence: CASSYYGGNWKMNTEAFF.

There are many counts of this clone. The CDR3 DNA sequence: TGTGCCAGCTCACCACCGGGGCGGGGAGATACGCAGTATTTT. Translating gives CASSPPGRGDTQYF. The chain carries TRBV18 and TRBJ2-3, with a tentative D call TRBD2 (6 bases). V was pared by 0 bases and J by 5 bases, with 9 bases between. The CDR3 runs 14 residues. CDR1 KGHSH and CDR2 LQKENI come from the germline V gene.

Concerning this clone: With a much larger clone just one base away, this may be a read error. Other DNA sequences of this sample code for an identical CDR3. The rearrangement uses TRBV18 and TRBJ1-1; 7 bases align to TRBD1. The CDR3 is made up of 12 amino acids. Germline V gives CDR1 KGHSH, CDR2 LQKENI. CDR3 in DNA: TGTGCCAGCTCGCCGGGACAGTCGGAAGCCTTCTTT. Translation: CASSPGQSEAFF.

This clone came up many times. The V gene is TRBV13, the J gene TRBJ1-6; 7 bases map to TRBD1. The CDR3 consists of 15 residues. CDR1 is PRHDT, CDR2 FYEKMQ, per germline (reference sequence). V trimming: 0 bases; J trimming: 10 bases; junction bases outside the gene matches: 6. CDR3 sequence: CASSLGRGLGSPLHF. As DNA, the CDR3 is TGTGCCAGCAGCTTAGGCAGGGGGTTAGGATCACCCCTCCACTTT.

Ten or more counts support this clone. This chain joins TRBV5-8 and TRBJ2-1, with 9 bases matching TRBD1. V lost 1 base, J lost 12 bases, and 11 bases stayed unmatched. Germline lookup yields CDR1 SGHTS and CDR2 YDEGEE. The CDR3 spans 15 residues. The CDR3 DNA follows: TGTGCCAGCAGCTTGAGGACAGGGGCCCCCGGAGCGCAGTTCTTC. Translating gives CASSLRTGAPGAQFF.

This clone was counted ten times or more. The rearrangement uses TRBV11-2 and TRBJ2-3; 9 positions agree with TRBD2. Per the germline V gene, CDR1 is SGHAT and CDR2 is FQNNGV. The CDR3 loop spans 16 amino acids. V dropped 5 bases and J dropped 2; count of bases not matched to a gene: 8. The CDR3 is CASSDEGGLATDTQYF. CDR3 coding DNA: TGTGCCAGCAGCGATGAAGGGGGACTAGCCACAGATACGCAGTATTTT.

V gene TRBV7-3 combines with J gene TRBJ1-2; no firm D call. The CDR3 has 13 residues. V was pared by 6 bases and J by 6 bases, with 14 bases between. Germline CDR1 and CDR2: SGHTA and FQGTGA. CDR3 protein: CASRSEQEHGYTF. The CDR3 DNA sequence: TGTGCCAGCAGATCGGAGCAGGAGCATGGCTACACCTTC. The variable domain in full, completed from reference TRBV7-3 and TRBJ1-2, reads GAGVSQTPSNKVTEKGKYVELRCDPISGHTALYWYRQSLGQGPEFLIYFQGTGAADDSGLPNDRFFAVRPEGSVSTLKIQRTERGDSAVYLCASRSEQEHGYTFGSGTRLTVV.